This TCR beta chain derives from a study of T cells in Graves' hyperthyroidism and ophthalmopathy. Amplified TCR beta CDR3 regions came from RNA transcripts. HTBI primers were used for first-round RT-PCR of the TCR CDR3. Using its own MiXCR run on the multiplex PCR reads, TCRdb lists one record per CDR3 protein. The sample includes about 37,000 distinct CDR3 sequences, roughly 52% of them seen just once. In germline, CDR1 is SGDLS, CDR2 YYNGEE. The CDR3 runs to 13 residues. V lost 3 bases and J 7 bases, leaving 12 bases between the germline ends. Sequenced: blood. This receptor was identified in a man aged 40-55 years with Graves' ophthalmopathy. The chain links TRBV9 to TRBJ2-3; D tentatively fits TRBD1 or TRBD2 (5 bases each). The CDR3 sequence is CASSGGIGNTQYF. The CDR3 nucleotides read TGTGCCAGCAGCGGGGGGATTGGAAATACGCAGTATTTT.